These 24 T cell receptor beta chains were sequenced from one sample in a study of response to subunit inactivated influenza vaccine. TCRdb ran MiXCR on the RT-PCR reads and lists one entry per CDR3 protein. Of more than 400,000 distinct CDR3 sequences listed, about a tenth are singletons. Here the sequenced sample was PBMCs from blood, taken roughly 47 days after vaccination. The receptors derive from a man in his fifties or sixties who received an inactivated influenza vaccine.

This clonotype was observed many times. The gene calls are TRBV20-1 and TRBJ1-5; tentative D call: TRBD1 (5 bases). Germline values: CDR1 DFQATT, CDR2 SNEGSKA (reference sequence). The CDR3 sequence is 14 residues long. The V end lost 0 bases, the J end lost 2 bases, and 8 bases lay between the germline ends. CDR3 coding DNA: TGCAGTGCTAGAGATTGGGGCCGCAATCAGCCCCAGCATTTT. Amino acids: CSARDWGRNQPQHF.

The CDR3 here is CATRSRSTGELFF. The CDR3 region has the DNA TGTGCCACCAGATCCCGTAGCACCGGGGAGCTGTTTTTT. This chain connects TRBV24-1 to TRBJ2-2; D remains unclear. Germline V lookup: CDR1 KGHDR, CDR2 SFDVKD. V lost 7 bases to trimming and J lost 4 bases, with 9 bases between them. The CDR3 length is 13 residues.

As for this clonotype: The junction departs from the called germline gene at one end, perhaps through a read error. This rearrangement joins TRBV5-1 to TRBJ2-1; 7 nucleotides align to TRBD2. Germline CDR1 is SGHRS and CDR2 is YFSETQ. This CDR3 comprises 13 residues. CDR3 region: CGSSTIPGGEQFF. The CDR3 DNA reads TGCGGCAGCAGCACCATCCCGGGGGGTGAGCAGTTCTTC.

This clonotype has a handful of counts. The rearrangement joins TRBV11-2 to TRBJ2-7; TRBD2 matches 9 bases. CDR3 length equals 15 residues. Trimming cost V 5 bases and J 2 bases; bases outside gene matches: 7. CDR1 is SGHAT, CDR2 FQNNGV, per germline. The CDR3 here is CASSAELAGAYEQYF. CDR3 nucleotides: TGTGCCAGCAGCGCAGAGTTAGCGGGAGCCTACGAGCAGTACTTC.

The chain recombines TRBV4-3 with TRBJ2-7; 9 bases are shared with TRBD1. CDR3 size: 14 residues. The V gene end was trimmed by 2 bases and the J gene end by 4 bases; junction bases not matched to a gene: 3. Germline-derived CDR1 and CDR2 are LGHNA and YSLEER. The CDR3 nucleotides read TGCGCCAGCAGCCAAAGGGACAGGGATTACGAGCAGTACTTC. It specifies CASSQRDRDYEQYF.

This clonotype was counted a few times. V and J are TRBV12-3 or TRBV12-4 and TRBJ2-7, with 7 positions matching TRBD2. The CDR3 consists of 13 residues. V lost 4 bases to trimming and J lost 3 bases; unmatched junction nucleotides: 3. CDR3 amino acids: CASSSGRLYEQYF. In nucleotides, the CDR3 is TGTGCCAGCAGTTCCGGGAGGCTCTACGAGCAGTACTTC.

The chain couples TRBV12-3 or TRBV12-4 to TRBJ2-7, with TRBD1 matching over 8 bases. The CDR3 has 12 residues. J gave up 6 bases and V 5 bases, and 3 bases lay outside the gene matches. The CDR3 DNA reads TGTGCCAGCAGTCCGACAGGGGTCGAGCAGTACTTC. It specifies CASSPTGVEQYF.

The chain combines TRBV21-1 with TRBJ2-5; no DNA check was done on the table's D call, TRBD1. TRBV21-1 is a documented pseudogene. The length of the CDR3 is 18 residues. CDR3 DNA sequence: TGTGCCAGCAGCAAAACACGGGACAGGGTTCCAGGGCAAGAGACCCAGTACTTC. Residues: CASSKTRDRVPGQETQYF.

This clonotype was seen a few times. The chain combines TRBV20-1 with TRBJ1-5, with 9 nucleotides matching TRBD1. V dropped 6 bases and J dropped 3; count of bases not matched to a gene: 3. CDR1 DFQATT and CDR2 SNEGSKA come from the germline V gene (reference sequence). This CDR3 is built from 13 residues. In DNA form, the CDR3 reads TGCAGTGCGGGACAGGGATACAATCAGCCCCAGCATTTT. It yields the protein CSAGQGYNQPQHF.

This clonotype has only a few counts. This chain uses TRBV7-2 with TRBJ2-7; no firm D call. The CDR3 is 13 amino acids. Germline V gene sequence: CDR1 SGHTA, CDR2 FQGNSA. Trimming stripped 0 bases from V and 3 bases from J, with 6 bases between. CDR3 coding DNA: TGTGCCAGCAGCTTAGCCCCCTACTACGAGCAGTACTTC. This encodes CASSLAPYYEQYF.

This clonotype was observed a few times. The rearrangement uses TRBV2 and TRBJ2-7, with unresolved D. The V end was cut by 8 bases, the J end by 4 bases, with 12 bases between. The CDR3 contains 12 residues. Germline V CDR1 and CDR2: SNHLY, FYNNEI. CDR3 in amino acids: CASAYHSYEQYF. CDR3 bases: TGTGCCAGCGCGTACCACTCGTACGAGCAGTACTTC.

This clonotype was counted a few times. The chain employs TRBV5-6 and TRBJ2-1; TRBD2 matches at 10 bases. With V trimmed by 3 bases and J by 6 bases, 9 bases remained unmatched. The CDR3 totals 16 residues. Germline V gene sequence: CDR1 SGHDT, CDR2 YYEEEE. For the CDR3, the DNA is TGTGCCAGCAGCTCCCTTCCTAGCGGGGGATTCAATGAGCAGTTCTTC. Translated: CASSSLPSGGFNEQFF.

The chain carries TRBV4-2 and TRBJ1-2; D might be TRBD1 (5 bases). The germline V gene encodes CDR1 LGHNA and CDR2 YNFKEQ. Trimming stripped 4 bases from V and 0 bases from J, with 9 bases between. The CDR3 is 14 residues long. As DNA, the CDR3 is TGTGCCAGCAGCCGACAGACCACTAACTATGGCTACACCTTC. This sequence encodes CASSRQTTNYGYTF.

This chain uses TRBV4-3 with TRBJ1-1; 7 nucleotides agree with TRBD1. Trimming took 1 base from V and 0 from J; bases not matched to a gene: 11. CDR1 LGHNA and CDR2 YSLEER come from the germline V gene. The CDR3 sequence is 18 residues long. In nucleotides, the CDR3 is TGCGCCAGCAGCCAAGGAACGGGAGGGGGCCGGATGAACACTGAAGCTTTCTTT. Translation: CASSQGTGGGRMNTEAFF.

The genes are TRBV7-9 and TRBJ2-3; tentative D call: TRBD2 (6 bases). CDR3 length equals 16 residues. CDR1 SEHNR and CDR2 FQNEAQ come from the germline V gene (reference sequence). The germline V and J ends were trimmed by 2 bases and 4 bases, with 16 bases remaining between them. The CDR3 here is CASSLNSGGMADTQYF. The DNA of the CDR3 is TGTGCCAGCAGCTTAAATTCTGGCGGGATGGCAGATACGCAGTATTTT. Drawing the rest from reference TRBV7-9 and TRBJ2-3, the complete variable domain is DTGVSQNPRHKITKRGQNVTFRCDPISEHNRLYWYRQTLGQGPEFLTYFQNEAQLEKSRLLSDRFSAERPKGSFSTLEIQRTEQGDSAMYLCASSLNSGGMADTQYFGPGTRLTVL.

This chain joins TRBV7-3 and TRBJ2-1; the D is unclear. Germline loops: CDR1 SGHTA, CDR2 FQGTGA. The CDR3 extends over 12 amino acids. V lost 4 bases to trimming and J lost 11 bases, with 12 bases between them. CDR3 in amino acids: CASSSPPAQQFF. In DNA, the CDR3 is TGTGCCAGCAGCTCCCCACCTGCTCAGCAGTTCTTC.

This clonotype was found many times. This chain uses TRBV20-1 with TRBJ2-3; D uncertain. Germline V gene sequence: CDR1 DFQATT, CDR2 SNEGSKA (reference sequence). CDR3 size: 13 residues. The V and J ends lost 6 bases and 0 bases respectively, with 10 bases between them. The CDR3: CSAEVSSTDTQYF. DNA for the CDR3: TGCAGTGCCGAAGTCTCTAGCACAGATACGCAGTATTTT.

In this sample, this clonotype turned up many times. The chain links TRBV27 to TRBJ2-3; TRBD2 aligns across 7 bases. This CDR3 is built from 17 residues. Germline values: CDR1 MNHEY, CDR2 SMNVEV (reference sequence). J lost 5 bases, V lost 0 bases, and 11 bases had no gene match. CDR3 protein: CASSLSSSGTWGDTQYF. CDR3 DNA sequence: TGTGCCAGCAGTTTATCTTCTAGCGGAACCTGGGGAGATACGCAGTATTTT.

The chain couples TRBV20-1 to TRBJ2-7; the D gene is possibly TRBD2 (6 bases). Germline CDR1 and CDR2: DFQATT and SNEGSKA (reference sequence). The CDR3 is made up of 15 amino acids. Trimming took off 3 bases at V and 0 bases at J, with 15 bases between the two ends. Written as DNA, the CDR3 is TGCAGTGCTAGGCCCACCCGGGGGAGCTCCTACGAGCAGTACTTC. Translating it yields CSARPTRGSSYEQYF.

This clonotype has only a few counts. The chain uses TRBV4-1 and TRBJ2-5; D might be TRBD2 (6 bases). CDR3 length: 15 amino acids. V was trimmed by 5 bases and J by 2 bases, leaving 15 bases between them. Germline loops: CDR1 MGHRA, CDR2 YSYEKL. The CDR3 sequence is CASSELAGTQETQYF. The DNA of the CDR3 is TGCGCCAGCAGCGAACTGGCGGGGACTCAAGAGACCCAGTACTTC.

The V and J genes are TRBV20-1 and TRBJ2-2; 11 bases align to TRBD1. With V trimmed by 4 bases and J by 9 bases, 7 bases remained unmatched. From germline, CDR1 is DFQATT and CDR2 SNEGSKA (reference sequence). The CDR3 contains 14 residues. The CDR3 loop is CSAIGQGASRELFF. CDR3 sequence (DNA): TGCAGTGCTATCGGACAGGGGGCTAGTCGGGAGCTGTTTTTT.

J is TRBJ2-2 and V is TRBV27; D remains unclear. Germline assignment: CDR1 MNHEY and CDR2 SMNVEV (reference sequence). This CDR3 is 15 amino acids long. V lost 6 bases and J lost 3, with 14 bases in between. CDR3 region: CASSHHQDYTGELFF. The CDR3 region has the DNA TGTGCCAGCAGCCATCACCAAGACTACACCGGGGAGCTGTTTTTT.

This chain connects TRBV11-2 to TRBJ2-7; 9 nucleotides align to TRBD1. The ends lost 6 bases at V and 4 bases at J; junction bases unmatched: 7. Germline loops: CDR1 SGHAT, CDR2 FQNNGV. This CDR3 comprises 14 residues. This CDR3 reads CASSSGTGLYEQYF. CDR3 coding DNA: TGTGCCAGCAGTTCCGGGACAGGGTTGTACGAGCAGTACTTC.

This clonotype appeared a few times. V gene TRBV7-9 combines with J gene TRBJ2-7; 7 bases are shared with TRBD1. This CDR3 has 14 residues. Germline assignment: CDR1 SEHNR and CDR2 FQNEAQ (reference sequence). V trimming: 0 bases; J trimming: 6 bases; junction bases outside the gene matches: 5. The CDR3 region is CASSLAPAGGEQYF. CDR3 DNA: TGTGCCAGCAGCTTAGCGCCCGCAGGGGGCGAGCAGTACTTC.